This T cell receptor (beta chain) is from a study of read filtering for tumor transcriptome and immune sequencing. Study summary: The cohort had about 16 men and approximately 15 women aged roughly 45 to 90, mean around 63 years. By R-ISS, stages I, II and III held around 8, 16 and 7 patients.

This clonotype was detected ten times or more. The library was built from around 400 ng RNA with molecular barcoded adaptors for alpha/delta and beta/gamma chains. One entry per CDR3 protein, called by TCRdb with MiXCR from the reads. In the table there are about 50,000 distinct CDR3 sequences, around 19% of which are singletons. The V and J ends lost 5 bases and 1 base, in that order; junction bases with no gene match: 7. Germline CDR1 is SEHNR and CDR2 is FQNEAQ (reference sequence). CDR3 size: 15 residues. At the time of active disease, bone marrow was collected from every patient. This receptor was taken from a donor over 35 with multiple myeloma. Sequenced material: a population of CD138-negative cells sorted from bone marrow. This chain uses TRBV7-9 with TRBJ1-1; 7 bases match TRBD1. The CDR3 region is CASSHWTGQNTEAFF. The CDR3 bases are TGTGCCAGCAGCCACTGGACAGGACAGAACACTGAAGCTTTCTTT.